Each of the 29 T cell receptor beta chains below was sequenced from the same sample in a study of identical twins. TCRdb reprocessed the 5' RACE reads with MiXCR, giving one entry per CDR3 protein. Of about 300,000 distinct CDR3 sequences in the sample, 10% to 15% are singletons; the top ten hold 7.2%. The same specimen was also included in a second study, on yellow fever vaccine responses in identical twins.

The sequenced sample was CD8+ T cells sorted from blood. These receptors all stem from a woman between 18 and 29 years old in good health.

This clonotype has ten or more counts. V usage is TRBV4-2 and J usage is TRBJ1-2; unclear D gene. The germline V gene encodes CDR1 LGHNA and CDR2 YNFKEQ. The CDR3 is made up of 17 amino acids. Between the trimmed V and J ends, which lost 0 bases and 2 bases, there was a span of 16 bases. The CDR3 here is CASSQEFDQAENYGYTF. CDR3 nucleotides: TGTGCCAGCAGCCAAGAGTTCGACCAAGCTGAGAACTATGGCTACACCTTC.

There are a few counts of this clonotype. This chain connects TRBV14 to TRBJ2-1, with 10 bases lining up with TRBD1. Germline CDR1 and CDR2: SGHDN and FVKESK. The CDR3 has 16 amino acids. J lost 5 bases, V lost 5 bases, and 9 bases had no gene match. The CDR3 loop is CASSFGTGDWHNEQFF. DNA for the CDR3: TGTGCCAGCAGCTTCGGGACAGGGGACTGGCACAATGAGCAGTTCTTC.

There are a few counts of this clonotype. CDR3 sequence reads: CASSDDTHTDTQYF. CDR3 DNA: TGCGCCAGCAGTGATGACACACACACAGATACGCAGTATTTT. The V call is TRBV10-1, the J call TRBJ2-3; D gene unclear. This CDR3 contains 14 residues. Germline assignment: CDR1 WNHNN and CDR2 SYGVQD (reference sequence). Trimming stripped 3 bases from V and 2 bases from J, with 9 bases between.

This chain uses TRBV27 with TRBJ1-6; maybe TRBD1 (5 bases). The CDR3 loop spans 15 amino acids. Trimming cost V 3 bases and J 9 bases, with 15 bases left between them. CDR1 and CDR2 (germline): MNHEY, SMNVEV (reference sequence). The CDR3, as DNA: TGTGCCAGCAGTTTGGGAGGGGCCCCGGGTTCACCCCTCCACTTT. Encoded protein: CASSLGGAPGSPLHF.

The chain combines TRBV7-2 with TRBJ1-2, with D perhaps matching TRBD1 (5 bases). Germline CDR1 and CDR2: SGHTA and FQGNSA. Trimming took 4 bases from V and 3 from J, leaving 18 bases between them. This CDR3 has 16 residues. The CDR3 DNA sequence: TGTGCCAGCAGCTCGATCTACCCGGGGACCCACTATGGCTACACCTTC. The encoded protein is CASSSIYPGTHYGYTF.

The chain is built from TRBV4-1 and TRBJ1-1; D is unclear. CDR1 and CDR2 (germline): MGHRA, YSYEKL. Trimming removed 1 base at V and 2 bases at J, with 11 bases between. This CDR3 has 15 amino acids. CDR3 loop: CASSQVPDGNTEAFF. CDR3 DNA sequence: TGCGCCAGCAGCCAAGTGCCGGACGGAAACACTGAAGCTTTCTTT.

This clonotype was recorded many times. This sequence joins TRBV7-6 and TRBJ2-2, with a possible D match to TRBD1 (6 bases). CDR1 and CDR2 from the germline V gene are SGHVS and FNYEAQ. The germline V and J ends were trimmed by 6 bases and 2 bases, with 13 bases remaining between them. CDR3 length equals 15 residues. CDR3 nucleotide sequence: TGTGCCAGCAGTCCCGGGACAATTAACACCGGGGAGCTGTTTTTT. This encodes CASSPGTINTGELFF. Using reference TRBV7-6 and TRBJ2-2 for the parts outside the CDR3, the full variable domain is GAGVSQSPRYKVTKRGQDVALRCDPISGHVSLYWYRQALGQGPEFLTYFNYEAQQDKSGLPNDRFSAERPEGSISTLTIQRTEQRDSAMYRCASSPGTINTGELFFGEGSRLTVL.

CDR3 residues: CASRTPLRGIDTQYF. The CDR3 DNA reads TGTGCCAGCAGGACCCCCTTGAGGGGTATAGATACGCAGTATTTT. The gene calls are TRBV2 and TRBJ2-3; perhaps D is TRBD1 or TRBD2 (5 bases each). Per germline, CDR1 SNHLY and CDR2 FYNNEI. The CDR3 runs to 15 residues. The V end lost 6 bases, the J end lost 5 bases, and 18 bases lay between the germline ends.

The V call is TRBV6-6, the J call TRBJ2-7, with no clear D. The germline gives CDR1 MNHNY, CDR2 SVGAGI (reference sequence). With 2 bases removed from V and 1 base from J, the gap between germline ends came to 6 bases. CDR3 length equals 13 residues. CDR3 nucleotides: TGTGCCAGCAGTTACGACGGATCCTACGAGCAGTACTTC. Amino acid sequence: CASSYDGSYEQYF.

The sample holds a few counts of this clonotype. The J gene is TRBJ1-1, the V gene TRBV28; possibly TRBD1 for D (5 bases). V gave up 5 bases and J gave up 5 bases, with 15 bases separating them. The germline gives CDR1 MDHEN, CDR2 SYDVKM. The CDR3 contains 14 residues. The CDR3 DNA is TGTGCCAGCAGTCGGAGGGTAGCAGGGACTGAAGCTTTCTTT. Its translation: CASSRRVAGTEAFF. The complete variable domain, with remaining parts taken from reference TRBV28 and TRBJ1-1, reads DVKVTQSSRYLVKRTGEKVFLECVQDMDHENMFWYRQDPGLGLRLIYFSYDVKMKEKGDIPEGYSVSREKKERFSLILESASTNQTSMYLCASSRRVAGTEAFFGQGTRLTVV.

This clonotype was counted between two and nine times. The V call is TRBV6-2 or TRBV6-3, the J call TRBJ2-1; 8 nucleotides match TRBD2. V dropped 2 bases and J dropped 4; count of bases not matched to a gene: 4. Germline CDR1 is MNHEY and CDR2 is SVGEGT. The CDR3 covers 15 residues. CDR3: CASSYLAGRYNEQFF. CDR3 DNA: TGTGCCAGCAGTTACCTAGCGGGTCGATACAATGAGCAGTTCTTC.

This clonotype was seen only a few times. The V gene is TRBV27, the J gene TRBJ2-2, with D possibly being TRBD1 or TRBD2 (6 bases each). The CDR3 contains 17 residues. Germline loops: CDR1 MNHEY, CDR2 SMNVEV (reference sequence). V gave up 5 bases and J gave up 5 bases, with 21 bases separating them. CDR3 residues: CASSVPQGGVGTGELFF. The CDR3 nucleotides read TGTGCCAGCAGTGTACCACAGGGAGGTGTAGGGACCGGGGAGCTGTTTTTT.

This clonotype came up a few times. The chain combines TRBV20-1 with TRBJ2-1; 13 nucleotides line up with TRBD2. J lost 7 bases, V lost 4 bases, and 4 bases had no gene match. Germline CDR1 reads DFQATT; CDR2 reads SNEGSKA (reference sequence). CDR3 length: 14 amino acids. The CDR3 DNA is TGCAGTGCTAAACTAGCGGGGGGGGTTAATGAGCAGTTCTTC. This sequence encodes CSAKLAGGVNEQFF.

The CDR3 loop is CASSLVSGGSSAYEQYV. Written as DNA, the CDR3 is TGTGCCAGCAGCCTGGTGAGCGGGGGATCTTCCGCCTACGAGCAGTACGTC. The V call is TRBV5-6, the J call TRBJ2-7, with TRBD2 matching 8 bases. This CDR3 comprises 17 residues. The germline gives CDR1 SGHDT, CDR2 YYEEEE. The junction had 14 bases not matched to a gene; V was cut back by 4 bases and J by 2 bases.

The rearrangement joins TRBV20-1 to TRBJ1-1; 7 nucleotides align to TRBD1. The CDR3 sequence is 20 residues long. Germline V gene data show CDR1 as DFQATT and CDR2 as SNEGSKA (reference sequence). Trimming removed 2 bases from V and 0 bases from J; junction bases left unmatched: 21. The CDR3 spells CSARSPLTDRERGVNTEAFF. The CDR3 nucleotides read TGCAGTGCTAGATCACCCCTCACCGACAGGGAAAGGGGAGTGAACACTGAAGCTTTCTTT.

CDR3 protein: CASNLQGPNTGELFF. CDR3 bases: TGTGCCAGCAACCTACAGGGACCGAACACCGGGGAGCTGTTTTTT. V usage is TRBV7-9 and J usage is TRBJ2-2, with D possibly matching TRBD1 (6 bases). Trimming removed 7 bases from V and 0 bases from J, with 12 bases in between. The CDR3 has 15 residues. Germline V gene data show CDR1 as SEHNR and CDR2 as FQNEAQ (reference sequence). The full variable domain, in which reference TRBV7-9 and TRBJ2-2 provide the parts outside the CDR3, is DTGVSQNPRHKITKRGQNVTFRCDPISEHNRLYWYRQTLGQGPEFLTYFQNEAQLEKSRLLSDRFSAERPKGSFSTLEIQRTEQGDSAMYLCASNLQGPNTGELFFGEGSRLTVL.

This clonotype was counted at least ten times. This chain links TRBV12-3 or TRBV12-4 with TRBJ2-4, with 7 bases matching TRBD2. This CDR3 has 15 residues. The J segment lost 3 bases and the V segment lost 6 bases, leaving 8 bases of the junction unmatched. CDR3 DNA sequence: TGTGCCAGCAGGGCGGCGGGGGACGGCAAAAACATTCAGTACTTC. It translates to CASRAAGDGKNIQYF.

This clonotype was seen a few times. The CDR3 region is CASSLNPAGGDEQYF. CDR3 DNA: TGTGCCAGTAGTCTCAACCCAGCGGGAGGTGACGAGCAGTACTTC. The V gene is TRBV19, the J gene TRBJ2-7; TRBD2 agrees at 9 bases. The CDR3 extends over 15 amino acids. The V gene end was trimmed by 5 bases and the J gene end by 5 bases; junction bases not matched to a gene: 10. Germline V gene sequence: CDR1 LNHDA, CDR2 SQIVND (reference sequence).

This clonotype has more than one count but fewer than ten. V and J are TRBV7-9 and TRBJ1-1; D possibly corresponds to TRBD1 (5 bases). CDR1 is SEHNR, CDR2 FQNEAQ, per germline (reference sequence). This CDR3 is built from 12 residues. The germline V and J ends were trimmed by 5 bases and 6 bases, with 10 bases remaining between them. The CDR3 region is CASSPGRAEAFF. The CDR3 DNA is TGTGCCAGCAGCCCAGGGCGGGCTGAAGCTTTCTTT. The variable domain in full, with the rest retrieved from reference TRBV7-9 and TRBJ1-1, is DTGVSQNPRHKITKRGQNVTFRCDPISEHNRLYWYRQTLGQGPEFLTYFQNEAQLEKSRLLSDRFSAERPKGSFSTLEIQRTEQGDSAMYLCASSPGRAEAFFGQGTRLTVV.

This rearrangement joins TRBV12-3 or TRBV12-4 to TRBJ2-5, with D possibly being TRBD1 (6 bases). The CDR3 is 13 amino acids. With 2 bases removed from V and 5 bases from J, the gap between germline ends came to 9 bases. The CDR3: CASSLTGSETQYF. CDR3 nucleotides: TGTGCCAGCAGTTTAACAGGGTCCGAGACCCAGTACTTC.

This clonotype was detected only a few times. The chain carries TRBV13 and TRBJ1-1; no clear D. V was cut by 4 bases and J by 6 bases, with 15 bases left in between. The CDR3 extends over 14 amino acids. The germline gives CDR1 PRHDT, CDR2 FYEKMQ (reference sequence). The CDR3, as DNA: TGTGCCAGCAGCTCTACAGAACTGTTCCCTGAAGCTTTCTTT. It is translated as CASSSTELFPEAFF.

This chain uses TRBV10-1 with TRBJ2-5, with D perhaps assigned TRBD1 or TRBD2 (5 bases each). The CDR3 spans 14 residues. V was trimmed by 2 bases and J by 5 bases, leaving 12 bases between them. Germline V gene sequence: CDR1 WNHNN, CDR2 SYGVQD (reference sequence). Here the CDR3 DNA reads TGCGCCAGCAGTGAGCGGGGCTTGGGGGAGACCCAGTACTTC. Amino acids: CASSERGLGETQYF.

The chain couples TRBV7-7 to TRBJ2-5, with D perhaps TRBD2 (5 bases). The germline V and J ends were trimmed by 1 base and 1 base, with 7 bases remaining between them. The CDR3 spans 14 residues. In germline, CDR1 is SSHAT, CDR2 FNYEAQ (reference sequence). Here the CDR3 DNA reads TGTGCCAGCAGCTTAGGACTACCCCAAGAGACCCAGTACTTC. Amino acid sequence: CASSLGLPQETQYF.

This chain joins TRBV9 and TRBJ2-1, with a tentative D call TRBD1 (6 bases). Trimming shortened V by 0 bases and J by 8 bases, and 15 bases separated the two germline ends. Germline lookup yields CDR1 SGDLS and CDR2 YYNGEE. The CDR3 covers 15 residues. CDR3 DNA: TGTGCCAGCAGCGTAGGGAGGACAGAGGACTATGAGCAGTTCTTC. The encoded protein is CASSVGRTEDYEQFF.

In its sample, this clonotype was seen a few times. V usage is TRBV5-1 and J usage is TRBJ2-1; no clear D gene. The CDR3 spans 15 residues. The ends were cut back, 7 bases at V and 2 bases at J, with 16 bases in the middle. Looked up from germline, CDR1 is SGHRS and CDR2 is YFSETQ. Here the CDR3 reads CASRLLALPYNEQFF. The CDR3 DNA sequence: TGCGCCAGCCGTCTACTCGCCCTACCCTACAATGAGCAGTTCTTC. The variable domain in full, with the rest retrieved from reference TRBV5-1 and TRBJ2-1, is KAGVTQTPRYLIKTRGQQVTLSCSPISGHRSVSWYQQTPGQGLQFLFEYFSETQRNKGNFPGRFSGRQFSNSRSEMNVSTLELGDSALYLCASRLLALPYNEQFFGPGTRLTVL.

The rearrangement links TRBV2 to TRBJ2-5; D may be TRBD2 (5 bases). This CDR3 is 16 amino acids long. Germline V gene data show CDR1 as SNHLY and CDR2 as FYNNEI. Trimming shortened V by 2 bases and J by 4 bases, and 17 bases separated the two germline ends. The CDR3 spells CASSEISEKLGETQYF. CDR3 DNA sequence: TGTGCCAGCAGTGAAATTAGCGAGAAATTGGGAGAGACCCAGTACTTC.

The J gene is TRBJ2-2, the V gene TRBV24-1, with D maybe TRBD1 (6 bases). The CDR3 sequence is 16 residues long. Trimming removed 5 bases from V and 1 base from J, with 13 bases in between. CDR1 is KGHDR, CDR2 SFDVKD, per germline. This chain's CDR3 is CATSANGQMNTGELFF. As DNA, the CDR3 is TGTGCCACCAGTGCCAATGGACAGATGAACACCGGGGAGCTGTTTTTT.

The chain combines TRBV4-1 with TRBJ2-5; D is undetermined. V lost 2 bases and J lost 2, with 21 bases in between. This CDR3 spans 18 amino acids. Germline V lookup: CDR1 MGHRA, CDR2 YSYEKL. The CDR3 is CASSQMPPRNLGQETQYF. CDR3 in DNA: TGCGCCAGCAGCCAAATGCCCCCCAGAAACCTGGGGCAAGAGACCCAGTACTTC.

This clonotype was counted at least ten times. The chain is built from TRBV5-1 and TRBJ2-1; TRBD1 matches 7 bases. Germline V gives CDR1 SGHRS, CDR2 YFSETQ. The trim removed 4 bases at V and 5 bases at J, leaving 15 bases unmatched. The CDR3 is 17 amino acids. The CDR3 loop is CASSRPKTGDYNNEQFF. In DNA, the CDR3 is TGCGCCAGCAGCCGCCCAAAAACAGGGGATTACAACAATGAGCAGTTCTTC.